The present T cell receptor beta chain was sequenced within a study of T-cell memory formation after mild COVID-19. Across the whole study: The two donors had largely donor-specific TCR clusters. The study's findings and limits: Pre-infection memory showed some responding clones, and this suggested that cross-reactive memory joined.

Regarding this clonotype: Its cognate antigen is unknown.

TCR alpha and TCR beta cDNA libraries with sample barcodes and UMIs came from 5'RACE using constant-segment primers. TCRdb ran MiXCR on the 5' RACE reads and lists one entry per CDR3 protein. The sample includes about 120,000 distinct CDR3 sequences, about 17% of them seen just once. The CDR3 is made up of 14 amino acids. The J segment lost 5 bases and the V segment lost 7 bases, leaving 5 bases of the junction unmatched. The germline V gene encodes CDR1 MNHEY and CDR2 SMNVEV (reference sequence). This sequence was found in an adult woman who had mild COVID-19 (a few samples of this study predate the infection). Cell type and time point are not known. The rearrangement links TRBV27 to TRBJ2-2; 9 positions match TRBD1. Sequencing used PBMCs or a T cell subset sorted from them (not recorded which). Here the CDR3 reads CASTQDRGTGELFF. In DNA, the CDR3 is TGTGCCAGCACCCAGGACAGGGGTACCGGGGAGCTGTTTTTT.